This T cell receptor (beta chain) was retrieved from a study of PD-1 blockade in classical Hodgkin lymphoma. Study-level findings and limits: CD4+ TCR diversity climbed significantly by C4D1, unlike CD8+ TCR diversity. Possible causes of repertoire differences, disease activity or prior therapy, remain undefined. Exclusion was applied to patients who started nivolumab under 1 year after ASCT.

Clones were sequenced by immunoSEQ multiplex PCR, and TCRdb holds only the in-frame ones, with some missing. The data hold 35,000 to 45,000 clones, with over 80% observed a single time. The patients all showed relapse after autologous stem cell transplantation, while their brentuximab vedotin exposure varied. From germline, CDR1 is MNHNY and CDR2 SVGAGI (reference sequence). CDR3 length: 14 residues. V gave up 6 bases and J gave up 5 bases, with 14 bases separating them. This clone was counted once. Its antigen is unknown. The receptor's source is a human donor with classical Hodgkin lymphoma. This specimen consisted of peripheral blood mononuclear cells (PBMCs), obtained at baseline. This chain uses TRBV6-6 with TRBJ1-5; D is possibly TRBD1 (6 bases). CDR3 loop: CASSRGPVDQPQHF. In DNA, the CDR3 is TGTGCCAGCAGCAGGGGACCCGTCGATCAGCCCCAGCATTTT.